These T cell receptor beta chains were read from a single sample in a study of Tregs in tolerant kidney transplant recipients. The protocol was immunoSEQ multiplex PCR, while the TCRdb copy is restricted to in-frame clones and leaves out a portion. The sample contains roughly 70,000 clones, about 83% of which appear only once. The sample taken for sequencing was CD4+ T cells from blood. The receptors derive from a human donor in good health. Each CDR3 is given with its conserved first and last residue. The D gene is left open where the match is weak. Clone size is not always given. Where it is, it says once, few, many or a class for expanded clones.

V gene,clone size,D gene,J gene,CDR3 DNA,CDR3 protein
TRBV30,-,-,TRBJ2-1,TGTGCCTGGAGTGTGTCGCCGTCTAATCAGTTCTTC,CAWSVSPSNQFF
TRBV18,once,-,TRBJ1-4,TGTGCCAGCTCACCATTAGGGGAAAAACTGTTTTTT,CASSPLGEKLFF
TRBV5-1,few,-,TRBJ2-1,TGCGCCAGCAGCTTGGAAGGGGAGCAGTTCTTC,CASSLEGEQFF
TRBV4-2,-,-,TRBJ2-4,TGTGCCAGCAGCCAAGATCTAGGGGGGGGACTAGCCAAAAACATTCAGTACTTC,CASSQDLGGGLAKNIQYF
TRBV7-2,once,TRBD1,TRBJ2-7,TGTGCCAGCAGCTTACAGTTCTGGGACAGCTTCTACGAGCAGTACTTC,CASSLQFWDSFYEQYF
TRBV9,-,TRBD1,TRBJ1-1,TGTGCCAGCAGCGTTACAGGGGGCACTGAAGCTTTCTTT,CASSVTGGTEAFF
TRBV6-6,-,-,TRBJ1-2,TGTGCCAGCACCGAGAGCACAGGGAACACCTTC,CASTESTGNTF
TRBV7-2,-,TRBD1,TRBJ2-7,TGTGCCAGCAGCTTTAGGGACAGGGCCGACTACGAGCAGTACTTC,CASSFRDRADYEQYF
TRBV5-4,-,-,TRBJ1-1,TGTGCCAGCAGCAACCCCTGGGGAGGGAACACTGAAGCTTTCTTT,CASSNPWGGNTEAFF
TRBV5-5,-,-,TRBJ1-1,TGTGCCAGCAGCTTGATGCCAGGAGCCCTTCGAGGGGACACTGAAGCTTTCTTT,CASSLMPGALRGDTEAFF
TRBV6-1,-,TRBD1,TRBJ1-4,TGTGCCAGCAGTCCCCTGGACAGGGGGAATGAAAAACTGTTTTTT,CASSPLDRGNEKLFF
TRBV28,-,-,TRBJ1-6,TGTGCCAGTTCCCGGGAGATATTAAGCTCCTATAATTCACCCCTCCACTTT,CASSREILSSYNSPLHF
TRBV6-6,-,TRBD1,TRBJ1-2,TGTGCCAGCAGTGGTACGACAGGGATAAACTATGGCTACACCTTC,CASSGTTGINYGYTF
TRBV27,-,-,TRBJ2-7,TGTGCCAGCTCCCACCGGGCCATGAGTTGGTACGAGCAGTACTTC,CASSHRAMSWYEQYF
TRBV5-6,-,-,TRBJ2-3,TGTGCCAGCAGCTCGGGACTTCGCACAGATACGCAGTATTTT,CASSSGLRTDTQYF
TRBV5-4,-,TRBD1,TRBJ2-5,TGTGCCAGCAGCACGAAGACAGGGGAAGAGACCCAGTACTTC,CASSTKTGEETQYF
TRBV23-1,once,-,TRBJ1-6,TGCGCCAGCAGTCGCAAGACTGGACACCTTAATTCACCCCTCCACTTT,CASSRKTGHLNSPLHF
TRBV7-9,-,-,TRBJ1-2,TGTGCCAGCAGCCCAGACAGGTTCTATGGCTACACCTTC,CASSPDRFYGYTF
TRBV4-1,-,TRBD2,TRBJ2-5,TGCGCCAGCAGCCATCCTGCCCCACGGGAGGGCCCTAGGGAGACCCAGTACTTC,CASSHPAPREGPRETQYF
TRBV11-3,-,TRBD2,TRBJ2-7,TGTGCCAGCAGCTTCGAATTTGCTAGCGGTCTTTACGAGCAGTACTTC,CASSFEFASGLYEQYF
TRBV7-6,-,TRBD1,TRBJ2-7,TGTGCCAGCAGCTCGGCCCTGAGGGGGCGCCCCTACGAGCAGTACTTC,CASSSALRGRPYEQYF
TRBV9,-,-,TRBJ1-1,TGTGCCAGCAGCGTAGGTGGGAGGGACACTGAAGCTTTCTTT,CASSVGGRDTEAFF
TRBV6-1,-,-,TRBJ2-1,TGTGCCAGCACGCTCAGCTCCTACAATGAGCAGTTCTTC,CASTLSSYNEQFF
TRBV27,-,-,TRBJ1-5,TGTGCCAGCAGTTCAACAGGAGGAAATCAGCCCCAGCATTTT,CASSSTGGNQPQHF
TRBV19,-,-,TRBJ2-1,TGTGCCAGTACCAATACACTGGACTCCTACAATGAGCAGTTCTTC,CASTNTLDSYNEQFF
TRBV14,-,-,TRBJ2-6,TGTGCCAGCAGCCGGGGGTCTGGGGCCAACGTCCTGACTTTC,CASSRGSGANVLTF
TRBV2,-,-,TRBJ2-1,TGTGCCAGCCAAGGAACCCGCTCCTACAATGAGCAGTTCTTC,CASQGTRSYNEQFF
TRBV5-3,-,-,TRBJ1-5,TGTGCCAGAAGTATAGGGGTCGGCAATCAGCCCCAGCATTTT,CARSIGVGNQPQHF
TRBV6-1,-,TRBD1,TRBJ1-2,TGTGCCAGCAGTGAAATGGCAGGGGGTGACTATGGCTACACCTTC,CASSEMAGGDYGYTF
TRBV5-1,-,-,TRBJ2-3,TGCGCCAGCAGCCCCCGGGGGTTAAGCACAGATACGCAGTATTTT,CASSPRGLSTDTQYF
TRBV30,-,-,TRBJ1-1,TGTGCCTGGGTACAGGCGGTCGGGACTGAAGCTTTCTTT,CAWVQAVGTEAFF
TRBV13,-,TRBD2,TRBJ2-7,TGTGCCAGCAGCTTGCGCGCTAGCGGGGGCCGTAACAGGGGCGAGCAGTACTTC,CASSLRASGGRNRGEQYF
TRBV4-3,-,-,TRBJ2-1,TGCGCCAGCAGCCAAGAAGGCGCTGAGCAGTTCTTC,CASSQEGAEQFF
TRBV4-2,-,-,TRBJ1-2,TGTGCCAGCAGCCAAGATAGCCAGGTCGGCTACACCTTC,CASSQDSQVGYTF
TRBV5-1,-,TRBD1,TRBJ2-6,TGCGCCAGCAGGAAGGGGGCGCCCGGGGCCAACGTCCTGACTTTC,CASRKGAPGANVLTF
TRBV7-2,-,-,TRBJ1-2,TGTGCCAGCAGCTTAGGCCATGGCTACACCTTC,CASSLGHGYTF
TRBV5-8,-,TRBD1,TRBJ1-5,TGTGCCAGCAGCGCTGACAGGGGGTTTGATCAGCCCCAGCATTTT,CASSADRGFDQPQHF
TRBV29-1,-,-,TRBJ2-2,TGCAGCGCCGAAGAGAGGACCTGGGGGGTTGCGACCACCGGGGAGCTGTTTTTT,CSAEERTWGVATTGELFF
TRBV7-9,few,-,TRBJ1-6,TGTGCCAGCAGCTCTAGTGGTGAAGAATCACCCCTCCACTTT,CASSSSGEESPLHF
TRBV5-1,-,-,TRBJ2-1,TGCGCCAGCAGCCTGGGACCGCGGGGCAATGAGCAGTTCTTC,CASSLGPRGNEQFF
TRBV2,-,-,TRBJ1-1,TGTGCCAGCAGCATTCAAGATAGAGACAGTATGAGAGCTTTCTTT,CASSIQDRDSMRAFF
TRBV5-5,-,-,TRBJ1-3,TGTGTCCCGGAGGGTGGAAACACCATATATTTT,CVPEGGNTIYF
TRBV12-5,-,TRBD1,TRBJ1-1,TGTGCTAGTGGTATGGGGACAGGGGGCTTCGGCACTGAAGCTTTCTTT,CASGMGTGGFGTEAFF
TRBV6-1,-,-,TRBJ2-2,TGTGCCAGCAGTGATGGAGGCACCGGGGAGCTGTTTTTT,CASSDGGTGELFF